The 26 T cell receptor beta chains below all came from one sample that was sequenced in a study of tumor-infiltrating lymphocytes in primary liver carcinoma. Constant-region priming of roughly 490 ng total RNA yielded TCR beta cDNA. ARM-PCR was slightly modified, and three nested multiplex PCR rounds with it gave rise to the TCR beta libraries. Forward primers for TRBV1-TRBV30 and a C-beta reverse primer served the first two PCR rounds, at around 11 cycles each. A single record per CDR3 protein comes from TCRdb applying MiXCR to the multiplex PCR reads. The table lists 310,000 or so distinct CDR3 sequences, about three fifths of them singletons, with around 15% in the top ten. Unsorted whole blood supplied the blood RNA, and germline DNA was isolated too. Material for sequencing was peripheral blood. These receptors were obtained from a woman in her 30s with primary liver carcinoma and hepatitis B virus infection.

This clonotype was detected only a few times. A much larger clone lies a single base off, so this may be a read error. The chain employs TRBV10-3 and TRBJ2-5; possibly TRBD1 for D (5 bases). The CDR3 has 13 amino acids. The germline V and J ends were trimmed by 6 bases and 2 bases, with 10 bases remaining between them. Germline values: CDR1 ENHRY, CDR2 SYGVKD. The CDR3 region is CAISRQPQETQYF. The DNA for the CDR3 is TGTGCCATCAGCCGACAGCCTCAAGAGACCCAGTACTTC.

Details on this clonotype: This CDR3 is missing its conserved last phenylalanine or tryptophan, likely due to a read error. The gene calls are TRBV6-6 and TRBJ2-1; TRBD2 might be the D (7 bases). Germline assignment: CDR1 MNHNY and CDR2 SVGAGI (reference sequence). The CDR3 contains 16 residues. This CDR3 reads CVSGKEGGGWYNEQFI. The CDR3 region has the DNA TGTGTCAGCGGGAAGGAGGGCGGGGGCTGGTACAATGAGCAGTTCATC.

Note on this clonotype: Given a much more abundant clone one base away, this may be a read error. This rearrangement joins TRBV5-6 to TRBJ2-1, with 7 bases that match TRBD1. The germline V gene encodes CDR1 SGHDT and CDR2 YYEEEE. With V trimmed by 3 bases and J by 2 bases, 5 bases remained unmatched. The CDR3 has 15 amino acids. For the CDR3, the DNA is TGTGCCAGCAGCTATGGGACAGACACCTACAATGAGCAGTTCTTC. Its translation: CASSYGTDTYNEQFF.

This clonotype turned up a few times. DNA of the CDR3: TGTGCCAGCAGCTTAGCCTCCCCAAATCAGCCCCAGCATTTT. Translating gives CASSLASPNQPQHF. The chain employs TRBV7-9 and TRBJ1-5; D uncertain. Germline assignment: CDR1 SEHNR and CDR2 FQNEAQ (reference sequence). V lost 0 bases and J 4 bases, leaving 7 bases between the germline ends. This CDR3 is built from 14 residues.

The chain joins TRBV7-9 to TRBJ1-1; 7 bases align to TRBD1. V lost 4 bases, J lost 8 bases, and 7 bases stayed unmatched. CDR3 size: 13 residues. Germline V gives CDR1 SEHNR, CDR2 FQNEAQ (reference sequence). This CDR3 is CASSYTGAPEAFF. CDR3 in DNA: TGTGCCAGCAGCTACACAGGGGCTCCAGAAGCTTTCTTT.

On this clonotype: As the CDR3 is not closed by the conserved phenylalanine or tryptophan, this likely results from a read error. The chain carries TRBV11-3 and TRBJ2-7; TRBD1 is a possible D gene (6 bases). This CDR3 comprises 19 residues. Germline V CDR1 and CDR2: SGHNT, YENEEA. Trimming took off 5 bases at V and 5 bases at J, with 31 bases between the two ends. The CDR3 region is CASSPPIPPAGAGAHEQYL. The DNA of the CDR3 is TGTGCCAGCAGCCCGCCAATTCCCCCTGCCGGGGCAGGGGCCCACGAGCAGTACCTC.

This chain's CDR3 is CASSLLAGGEHEQFF. CDR3 nucleotides: TGTGCCAGCAGTCTACTAGCGGGAGGGGAGCATGAGCAGTTCTTC. The chain links TRBV12-3 or TRBV12-4 to TRBJ2-1, with TRBD2 matching 13 bases. Trimming at V came to 5 bases and at J to 8 bases, leaving 6 bases not matched to a gene. CDR3 length: 15 residues.

A remark on this clonotype: This may come from a read error, since a much larger clone is one base off. The chain uses TRBV12-3 or TRBV12-4 and TRBJ1-2; D possibly corresponds to TRBD1 (5 bases). The V gene lost 6 bases and the J gene lost 7 bases, with 15 bases spanning the gap. The CDR3 runs to 13 residues. This CDR3 reads CASSGRVAGGYTF. The CDR3 nucleotides read TGTGCCAGCAGCGGCAGGGTGGCCGGTGGCTACACCTTC.

A note on this clonotype: A much larger clone differs from this one at a single base, so this may be a read error. This chain connects TRBV14 to TRBJ2-2, with D perhaps matching TRBD2 (6 bases). The CDR3 extends over 18 amino acids. CDR1 is SGHDN and CDR2 is FVKESK in the germline V gene. The CDR3 sequence: CASSHILWSGEDTEELFF. In DNA, the CDR3 is TGTGCCAGCAGCCACATTCTGTGGTCGGGGGAAGACACCGAGGAGCTGTTTTTT.

Only a few counts were recorded for this clonotype. This chain joins TRBV5-5 and TRBJ2-7; D gene unclear. Trimming stripped 0 bases from V and 5 bases from J, with 12 bases between. This CDR3 is 14 amino acids long. Germline loops: CDR1 SGHKS, CDR2 YYEKEE (reference sequence). Written as DNA, the CDR3 is TGTGCCAGCAGCTTGGAGACAAATTACGACGAGCAGTACTTC. It is translated as CASSLETNYDEQYF. The variable domain in full, with the rest retrieved from reference TRBV5-5 and TRBJ2-7, is DAGVTQSPTHLIKTRGQQVTLRCSPISGHKSVSWYQQVLGQGPQFIFQYYEKEERGRGNFPDRFSARQFPNYSSELNVNALLLGDSALYLCASSLETNYDEQYFGPGTRLTVT.

The chain joins TRBV12-3 or TRBV12-4 to TRBJ1-1; no definite D call. CDR3 size: 13 residues. Trimming took 9 bases from V and 0 from J, leaving 11 bases between them. In nucleotides, the CDR3 is TGTGCCAGTTCGGTGTACATGAACACTGAAGCTTTCTTT. Residues: CASSVYMNTEAFF.

The gene calls are TRBV24-1 and TRBJ2-1, with D perhaps matching TRBD2 (5 bases). The V end was cut by 5 bases, the J end by 5 bases, with 15 bases between. The CDR3 is made up of 15 amino acids. Germline CDR1 reads KGHDR; CDR2 reads SFDVKD. The CDR3 spells CATSGWPPGDNEQFF. The CDR3 DNA reads TGTGCCACCAGTGGCTGGCCCCCCGGGGACAATGAGCAGTTCTTC.

For this clonotype: A much bigger clone sits one base away, suggesting this may be a read error. The V and J genes are TRBV29-1 and TRBJ1-2; no definite D call. The CDR3 is 15 amino acids. V shed 4 bases and J shed 4 bases, with 19 bases lying between them. Germline V CDR1 and CDR2: SQVTM, ANQGSEA. CDR3 amino acids: CSVVGKGLFGYGYTF. The CDR3 region has the DNA TGCAGCGTTGTGGGAAAGGGCCTATTTGGCTATGGCTACACCTTC.

The chain is built from TRBV7-9 and TRBJ2-3; 11 nucleotides align to TRBD2. The CDR3 loop spans 16 amino acids. The ends lost 4 bases at V and 5 bases at J; junction bases unmatched: 8. In germline, CDR1 is SEHNR, CDR2 FQNEAQ (reference sequence). The CDR3 region is CASSSPLAGVGDTQYF. The DNA of the CDR3 is TGTGCCAGCAGCTCTCCACTAGCGGGAGTGGGAGATACGCAGTATTTT.

V is TRBV30 and J is TRBJ1-4, with D unresolved. With 0 bases removed from V and 7 bases from J, the gap between germline ends came to 9 bases. This CDR3 is 13 amino acids long. Germline V CDR1 and CDR2: GTSNPN, SVGIG (reference sequence). For the CDR3, the DNA is TGTGCCTGGAGTGTACTAGGAGCTGAAAAACTGTTTTTT. Its translation: CAWSVLGAEKLFF.

As concerns this clonotype: Compared with germline, one end of the junction differs, possibly owing to a read error. This sequence joins TRBV6-1 and TRBJ1-5; possibly TRBD1 for D (6 bases). This CDR3 has 12 amino acids. The germline gives CDR1 MNHNS, CDR2 SASEGT. CDR3 protein: CVSRGDGQPQHF. DNA for the CDR3: TGTGTCAGCAGGGGTGACGGTCAGCCCCAGCATTTT.

In the case of this clonotype: This clone may be a read error of a much larger clone one base away. The chain is built from TRBV29-1 and TRBJ2-1, with D perhaps assigned TRBD1 or TRBD2 (5 bases each). The CDR3 sequence is 13 residues long. Germline-derived CDR1 and CDR2 are SQVTM and ANQGSEA. CDR3 sequence reads: CIVTTWGPHEQFF. In nucleotides, the CDR3 is TGCATCGTAACCACATGGGGACCCCATGAGCAGTTCTTC.

As for this clonotype: At one boundary the junction diverges from the germline segment, which might be a read error. The chain recombines TRBV6-5 with TRBJ1-2, with D tentatively TRBD1 (6 bases). Looked up from germline, CDR1 is MNHEY and CDR2 is SVGAGI. This CDR3 contains 15 residues. Here the CDR3 DNA reads TGTGCCAGCAATTCAAGAGGAGGGGGAGCCTATGGCTACATCTTC. Translated, it gives CASNSRGGGAYGYIF.

Regarding this clonotype: This may be a read error: a much more frequent sequence differs by one nucleotide. This chain uses TRBV4-2 with TRBJ2-3, with D unresolved. Trimming cost V 0 bases and J 9 bases, with 10 bases left between them. CDR3 length: 13 amino acids. Germline values: CDR1 LGHNA, CDR2 YNFKEQ. In DNA, the CDR3 is TGTGCCAGCAGCCAAGAGCGACTGCAAACGCAGTATTTT. It is translated as CASSQERLQTQYF.

This chain connects TRBV6-5 to TRBJ2-1; TRBD2 matches at 13 bases. The CDR3 is made up of 19 amino acids. In germline, CDR1 is MNHEY, CDR2 SVGAGI. J was trimmed by 4 bases and V by 0 bases; bases with no gene match: 9. DNA for the CDR3: TGTGCCAGCAGTTACTCCCCCCAACTAGCGGGAGGGCCGTACAATGAGCAGTTCTTC. This encodes CASSYSPQLAGGPYNEQFF.

Regarding this clonotype: This may arise from a read error, as a much more abundant clone is one base away. This chain connects TRBV4-1 to TRBJ2-1, with D perhaps matching TRBD1 (5 bases). The V end was cut by 3 bases, the J end by 10 bases, with 16 bases between. This CDR3 is 14 amino acids long. CDR1 and CDR2 from the germline V gene are MGHRA and YSYEKL. The CDR3 nucleotides are TGCGCCAGCAGCCAGGAGACAAGGGGCAAAGAGCAGTTCTTC. Translation: CASSQETRGKEQFF.

CDR3 DNA: TGTGCCAGCAGCCAAAGACAGATCCACTATGGCTACACCTTC. This translates into CASSQRQIHYGYTF. The V gene is TRBV28, the J gene TRBJ1-2, with a possible D match to TRBD1 (5 bases). The CDR3 loop spans 14 amino acids. V lost 6 bases, J lost 3 bases, and 14 bases lay in between. Per the germline V gene, CDR1 is MDHEN and CDR2 is SYDVKM.

Remarks on this clonotype: The junction and the germline gene differ at one end; a read error may be behind it. CDR3 amino acids: CATSSRQVYEQYF. As DNA, the CDR3 is TGTGCCACCAGCTCGCGACAGGTCTACGAGCAGTATTTC. The J gene is TRBJ2-7, the V gene TRBV7-8, with D possibly matching TRBD1 (6 bases). Germline CDR1 and CDR2: SGHVS and FQNEAQ. The CDR3 contains 13 residues.

About this clonotype itself: The CDR3 does not end in the conserved phenylalanine or tryptophan, so this is likely a read error. The chain recombines TRBV11-2 with TRBJ2-7; D remains unclear. CDR3 length: 15 amino acids. In germline, CDR1 is SGHAT, CDR2 FQNNGV. V was trimmed by 0 bases and J by 2 bases, leaving 11 bases between them. CDR3 DNA: TGTGCCAGCAGCTTAGAGTCTAGGAGTACCTACGAGCAGTACCTC. Translated: CASSLESRSTYEQYL.

This clonotype was observed at least ten times. The V call is TRBV11-2, the J call TRBJ2-7; D is possibly TRBD2 (7 bases). This CDR3 comprises 17 residues. Deletions cut 0 bases from V and 3 bases from J, with 18 bases between. Per germline, CDR1 SGHAT and CDR2 FQNNGV. CDR3: CASSLETRGALNYEQYF. The CDR3 coding sequence is TGTGCCAGCAGCTTAGAAACACGGGGGGCCCTCAACTACGAGCAGTACTTC.

This clonotype has more than one count but fewer than ten. CDR3 amino acids: CASSPSYNSYEQYF. DNA of the CDR3: TGTGCCAGCTCACCATCGTACAACTCCTACGAGCAGTACTTC. The rearrangement uses TRBV18 and TRBJ2-7; no definite D call. Germline V gene data show CDR1 as KGHSH and CDR2 as LQKENI. This CDR3 comprises 14 residues. V lost 2 bases and J 0 bases, leaving 8 bases between the germline ends.